This entry concerns a single TCR beta chain. Its matching antigen is unknown. The repertoire was sequenced with immunoSEQ multiplex PCR; TCRdb's copy has only in-frame clones and lacks some. This sample yields roughly 660,000 clones, of which less than 95% are seen a single time; 34% belongs to the top ten. This entry belongs to a study of shared clonotypes between healthy human individuals. Study details: Three CD4 naive, three CD4 memory, two CD8 naive and one CD8 memory plate were used per donor. Study-wide points: The sampled material consisted only of blood, and tissue repertoires are likely to differ. On the whole, naive subsets had larger estimated richness than memory subsets had.

V lost 8 bases, J lost 5 bases, and 22 bases lay in between. This CDR3 spans 15 amino acids. The germline CDR1 and CDR2 sequences are SGHAT and FQNNGV. This TCR came from a man between 18 and 35 years old in good health. Some clones in this sample may be carry-over from other donors' samples. The V and J genes are TRBV11-2 and TRBJ2-7, with TRBD1 as a possible D gene (6 bases). The sequencing input was memory CD8+ T cells from PBMCs. Subset here: CD45RO+ cells pooled with CCR7-negative TemRA cells. The CDR3 DNA is TGTGCCAGCTCCAGGGGCCGGCCACCGACCCACGAGCAGTACTTC. It codes for CASSRGRPPTHEQYF.